The T cell receptor (beta chain) described here comes from a study of CD8 T cells in ankylosing spondylitis. Whole-study findings and limits: Reports say disease-linked clones showed up significantly more in matched ankylosing spondylitis synovial fluid. Disease-linked clones were found to be CD8+ and relatively rare in peripheral blood. Reactive arthritis synovial fluid and blood previously showed some of these motif variants. The study identified a TCR beta motif of under ten highly homologous variants that appeared characteristic of ankylosing spondylitis blood.

J lost 8 bases, V lost 4 bases, and 10 bases had no gene match. Germline CDR1 is MNHEY and CDR2 is SVGAGI. The CDR3 runs 17 residues. The authors made TCR beta libraries by quantitative 5'-RACE with molecular barcodes. Via MiXCR, TCRdb re-called the 5' RACE reads, giving one row per CDR3 protein. The table lists around 91,000 distinct CDR3 sequences, approximately 9.6% of them singletons. This clonotype occurred a few times. The antigen remains undetermined. The sequence came from a male donor with ankylosing spondylitis. The V and J genes are TRBV6-5 and TRBJ2-1; 14 nucleotides line up with TRBD2. Sample: blood, either unsorted or a sorted T cell fraction (not recorded which). CDR3 region: CASSSMTSGRGRDEQFF. CDR3 nucleotides: TGTGCCAGCAGTTCCATGACTAGCGGGAGGGGCAGGGATGAGCAGTTCTTC.